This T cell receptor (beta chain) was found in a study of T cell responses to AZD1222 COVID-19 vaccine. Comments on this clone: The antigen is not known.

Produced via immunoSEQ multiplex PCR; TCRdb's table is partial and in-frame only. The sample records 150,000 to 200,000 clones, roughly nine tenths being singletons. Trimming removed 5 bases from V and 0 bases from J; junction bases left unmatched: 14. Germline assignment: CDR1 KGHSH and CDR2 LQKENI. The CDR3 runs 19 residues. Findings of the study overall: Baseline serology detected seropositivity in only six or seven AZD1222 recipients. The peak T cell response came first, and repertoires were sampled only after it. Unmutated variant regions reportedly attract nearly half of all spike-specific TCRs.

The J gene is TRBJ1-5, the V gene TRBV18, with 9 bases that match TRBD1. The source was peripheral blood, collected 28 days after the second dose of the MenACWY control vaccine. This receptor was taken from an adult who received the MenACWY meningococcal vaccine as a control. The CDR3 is CASSAGTGYDGDSNQPQHF. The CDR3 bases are TGTGCCAGCTCAGCCGGGACAGGGTATGATGGGGATAGCAATCAGCCCCAGCATTTT.